This T cell receptor beta chain was identified during a study of cytomegalovirus exposure and HLA in healthy donors. As for this clone: Its antigen remains unknown.

PCR employed 60 Vbeta and 13 Jbeta primers. Some clones are missing from TCRdb's copy, which holds only in-frame ones; the method was immunoSEQ multiplex PCR. The profile shows about 120,000 clones, 77% of them singletons. Whole-study results and caveats: In a later analysis, an Asian-associated ancestry cluster reportedly showed fewer N-insertions than the approximately 670-donor mean. A few chains tied to CMV proved CMV antigen-specific in vitro. V- and J-gene trimming of TCR beta was linked (in a later analysis) to a missense DCLRE1C variant.

The CDR3 is 13 residues long. The ends were cut back, 7 bases at V and 2 bases at J, with 9 bases in the middle. Germline lookup yields CDR1 MNHEY and CDR2 SVGAGI. The chain employs TRBV6-5 and TRBJ2-1, with D perhaps TRBD1 (5 bases). Input material: PBMCs. This TCR came from a man in his late teens or twenties in good health and CMV-seropositive. CDR3: CASIDSTYNEQFF. DNA for the CDR3: TGTGCCAGCATTGACAGTACCTACAATGAGCAGTTCTTC.